This entry features one T cell receptor beta chain sequence. Germline and junction disagree at one end, which may indicate a read error. This specimen comes from a study of blood T cell repertoires in COVID-19. Clones were sequenced by immunoSEQ multiplex PCR, and TCRdb holds only the in-frame ones, with some missing. The table includes fewer than 300,000 clones, 90% detected once. Sequencing used PBMCs or T cells enriched from blood (not recorded which). The receptor was derived from a woman between 25 and 40 years old who had recovered from COVID-19.

CDR3 sequence: CASSEEHAGQETQYF. The CDR3 region has the DNA TGTGCCAGCAGCGAAGAACATGCGGGGCAAGAGACCCAGTACTTC. This chain joins TRBV14 and TRBJ2-5, with a tentative D call TRBD2 (6 bases). Germline CDR1 and CDR2: SGHDN and FVKESK. CDR3 length: 15 amino acids.